The rows below give T cell receptor beta chains drawn from one sample of a study of T cells after yellow fever vaccination. Each CDR3 protein gets one entry after TCRdb re-called the 5' RACE reads with MiXCR. The data show around 310,000 distinct CDR3 sequences, around 4.5% seen once. The material was PBMCs, obtained 15 days after the yellow fever booster vaccination. These receptor sequences come from a young man who received the YFV17D yellow fever vaccine. CDR3s include the opening cysteine and the closing phenylalanine or tryptophan. Fields, in order: V gene, CDR3 length, clone size, J gene, D gene, CDR3 DNA, CDR3 protein. The D gene is left open where the match is weak. A row's size may be missing; if present it is once, few, many or a size class.

TRBV5-4	16	.	TRBJ2-2	TRBD1	TGTGCCAGCGGGCGGACAGGGGGCGCGAGGGCCGGGGAGCTGTTTTTT	CASGRTGGARAGELFF
TRBV28	15	.	TRBJ1-5	.	TGTGCCAGCAGTTTTTTAGCAGGGACGGGTCAGCCCCAGCATTTT	CASSFLAGTGQPQHF
TRBV11-3	14	few	TRBJ2-1	TRBD1	TGTGCCAGCAGCTTTGGGACAGGGAGCAATGAGCAGTTCTTC	CASSFGTGSNEQFF
TRBV6-5	15	many	TRBJ2-6	.	TGTGCCAGCAGTTACAAGGGGCATGGGGCCAACGTCCTGACTTTC	CASSYKGHGANVLTF
TRBV29-1	13	many	TRBJ1-2	.	TGCAGCGTTGAAACAGACTGGTCCTATGGCTACACCTTC	CSVETDWSYGYTF
TRBV4-3	14	many	TRBJ1-2	.	TGCGCCAGCAGCCAAGAACAGTTGCTAAACGGCTACACCTTC	CASSQEQLLNGYTF
TRBV18	16	many	TRBJ1-1	.	TGTGCCAGCTCACCACAAACAGGGCTGGGTAACACTGAAGCTTTCTTT	CASSPQTGLGNTEAFF
TRBV12-3/TRBV12-4	13	many	TRBJ2-3	TRBD1	TGTGCCAGCAGTTTGGACAGGGCAGATACGCAGTATTTT	CASSLDRADTQYF
TRBV7-8	13	many	TRBJ2-3	TRBD2	TGTGCCAGCAGCACGCGGGGGGGCGATACGCAGTATTTT	CASSTRGGDTQYF
TRBV7-9	17	few	TRBJ2-5	TRBD2	TGTGCCAGCAGCTTGACTAGCGGGGGGGCGCCCCAAGAGACCCAGTACTTC	CASSLTSGGAPQETQYF
TRBV6-5	15	.	TRBJ2-5	TRBD1	TGTGCCAGCAGCCTACAGGGGTTGTTTCAAGAGACCCAGTACTTC	CASSLQGLFQETQYF
TRBV24-1	16	few	TRBJ2-2	.	TGTGCCACCAGCCAGAGAACGGTAGCTAACACCGGGGAGCTGTTTTTT	CATSQRTVANTGELFF
TRBV6-6	14	.	TRBJ2-7	TRBD1	TGTGCCAGCAGTCCCGGGACAGCCCTTTACGAGCAGTACTTC	CASSPGTALYEQYF
TRBV5-1	17	.	TRBJ1-4	TRBD1	TGCGCCAGCAGCGCCGGGACAGGGCCCGCAACTAATGAAAAACTGTTTTTT	CASSAGTGPATNEKLFF
TRBV30	13	many	TRBJ2-3	.	TGTGCCCGGAGAGGGGGACGCACAGATACGCAGTATTTT	CARRGGRTDTQYF
TRBV12-3/TRBV12-4	15	.	TRBJ2-5	.	TGTGCCAGCAGTCCCAAGGGACGGGGACGGGAGACCCAGTACTTC	CASSPKGRGRETQYF
TRBV27	17	.	TRBJ2-2	.	TGTGCCAGCAGTTTATCCTGGACAGCTGCTTCCACCGGGGAGCTGTTTTTT	CASSLSWTAASTGELFF
TRBV7-2	14	many	TRBJ2-7	TRBD1	TGTGCCAGCAAACCGGGACAGGGCCCCTACGAGCAGTACTTC	CASKPGQGPYEQYF
TRBV20-1	14	few	TRBJ1-2	.	TGCAGTGTAGTCGCGGGGGCGCAGAACTATGGCTACACCTTC	CSVVAGAQNYGYTF
TRBV5-1	15	.	TRBJ1-3	.	TGCGCCAGCAGCCCGGGACTGCACTCTGGAAACACCATATATTTT	CASSPGLHSGNTIYF
TRBV5-1	16	.	TRBJ2-1	TRBD1	TGCGCCAGCAGCTTGGAGGCGGGACAGGGAGGGGATGAGCAGTTCTTC	CASSLEAGQGGDEQFF
TRBV20-1	14	.	TRBJ1-5	.	TGCAGTGCTAGTCGGGGGGTCTGGGCTCAGCCCCAGCATTTT	CSASRGVWAQPQHF
TRBV19	17	few	TRBJ1-2	.	TGTGCCAGTGGGACTCGAATCGGGCTTGGGTCTAACTATGGCTACACCTTC	CASGTRIGLGSNYGYTF
TRBV6-5	13	few	TRBJ1-5	.	TGTGCCAGCAGTTATTCCAACGGTCAGCCCCAGCATTTT	CASSYSNGQPQHF
TRBV12-3/TRBV12-4	16	few	TRBJ2-2	TRBD2	TGTGCCAGCAGTTTACTTCGGGGGGTCAACACCGGGGAGCTGTTTTTT	CASSLLRGVNTGELFF
TRBV10-2	14	many	TRBJ2-3	.	TGCGCCAGCAGTGTAATAACGAGCACAGATACGCAGTATTTT	CASSVITSTDTQYF
TRBV20-1	16	few	TRBJ2-3	.	TGCAGTGCTAGAGCCGGGGCTGGACCTAGCACAGATACGCAGTATTTT	CSARAGAGPSTDTQYF
TRBV12-3/TRBV12-4	12	many	TRBJ1-2	.	TGTGCCAGCAGCTGGACAGCGAATGGCTACACCTTC	CASSWTANGYTF
TRBV4-3	16	many	TRBJ2-1	.	TGCGCCAGCAGCCAAGAAGTACGTGCTACGAGCAATGAGCAGTTCTTC	CASSQEVRATSNEQFF
TRBV6-5	13	many	TRBJ2-7	TRBD1	TGTGCCAGCAGAACGACAGGGACCTACGAGCAGTACTTC	CASRTTGTYEQYF
TRBV7-9	14	.	TRBJ1-1	TRBD1	TGTGCCAGCATCCACGACAGGGAATTGGCTGAAGCTTTCTTT	CASIHDRELAEAFF
TRBV20-1	15	.	TRBJ1-2	.	TGCAGTGCTAGTACCGCAGGGACCCGTAACTATGGCTACACCTTC	CSASTAGTRNYGYTF
TRBV12-3/TRBV12-4	17	few	TRBJ2-6	.	TGTGCCAGTACCGGCCCAGACAAGGACTCTGGGGCCAACGTCCTGACTTTC	CASTGPDKDSGANVLTF
TRBV27	13	.	TRBJ2-5	TRBD2	TGTGCCAGCAGCCGAACTAGCGGGGGTGCCCAGTACTTC	CASSRTSGGAQYF
TRBV29-1	12	many	TRBJ1-1	.	TGCAGCGTTCTCCTCCCCTCTGGGTCAGCTTTCTTT	CSVLLPSGSAFF
TRBV18	16	few	TRBJ2-7	.	TGTGCCAGCTCACCACCCGGGGCGGAGAGCTCCTACGAGCAGTACTTC	CASSPPGAESSYEQYF
TRBV4-1	14	many	TRBJ2-3	.	TGCGCCAGCAGCCAAGATCCCAGCACAGATACGCAGTATTTT	CASSQDPSTDTQYF
TRBV6-5	14	many	TRBJ1-1	TRBD1	TGTGCCAGCAATACAGGGGGGGGAACCACTGAAGCTTTCTTT	CASNTGGGTTEAFF
TRBV7-3	13	.	TRBJ2-7	.	TGTGCCAGCAGCGGGGAGAACTCCTACGAGCAGTACTTC	CASSGENSYEQYF
TRBV11-2	15	many	TRBJ2-5	TRBD2	TGTGCCAGCTTACCCCACGGGGGGGCCCGCGAGACCCAGTACTTC	CASLPHGGARETQYF
TRBV5-4	16	.	TRBJ2-6	.	TGTGCCAGCAGGTCGGCCGGGGACTCTGGGGCCAACGTCCTGACTTTC	CASRSAGDSGANVLTF
TRBV3-1	15	many	TRBJ1-5	.	TGTGCCAGCAGCCAAGATGCAGGGCTGGATCAGCCCCAGCATTTT	CASSQDAGLDQPQHF
TRBV5-1	15	.	TRBJ1-1	.	TGCGCCAGCAGCTTGGCCCGGGGCGTGAACACTGAAGCTTTCTTT	CASSLARGVNTEAFF
TRBV6-5	16	many	TRBJ2-1	TRBD2	TGTGCCAGCAGGTCCGGGGATGCGGGGGGGCTCCATGAGCAGTTCTTC	CASRSGDAGGLHEQFF
TRBV24-1	18	many	TRBJ2-1	TRBD2	TGTGCCACCAGTGATTCGGGACTAGCGGGGGGATCGAACAATGAGCAGTTCTTC	CATSDSGLAGGSNNEQFF
TRBV6-5	15	.	TRBJ2-1	TRBD2	TGTGCCAGCAGTTACTTTGGACTAGCTGCCGATGAGCAGTTCTTC	CASSYFGLAADEQFF
TRBV11-2	13	.	TRBJ1-5	.	TGTGCCAGCAGCTTGATTAGCAATCAGCCCCAGCATTTT	CASSLISNQPQHF
TRBV20-1	14	many	TRBJ1-5	.	TGCAGTGCGAAGTCGGGGATTAGCAATCAGCCCCAGCATTTT	CSAKSGISNQPQHF
TRBV7-2	15	.	TRBJ1-5	.	TGTGCCAGCAGCTTATTTGGCGTTAGCAATCAGCCCCAGCATTTT	CASSLFGVSNQPQHF